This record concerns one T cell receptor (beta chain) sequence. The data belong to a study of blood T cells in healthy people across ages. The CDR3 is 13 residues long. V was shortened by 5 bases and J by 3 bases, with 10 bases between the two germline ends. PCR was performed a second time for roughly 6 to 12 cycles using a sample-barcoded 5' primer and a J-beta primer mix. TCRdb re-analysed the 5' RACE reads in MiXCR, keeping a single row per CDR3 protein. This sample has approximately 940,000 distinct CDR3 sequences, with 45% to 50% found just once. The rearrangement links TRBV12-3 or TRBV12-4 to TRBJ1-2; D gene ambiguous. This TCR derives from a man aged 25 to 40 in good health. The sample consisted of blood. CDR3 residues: CASSTTTDYGYTF. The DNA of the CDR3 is TGTGCCAGCAGTACCACAACCGACTATGGCTACACCTTC.